This TCR beta chain derives from a study of blood T cell repertoires in COVID-19. The wider study: Acute and convalescent COVID-19 samples came from the United States, Italy and Spain. The analysed material was cDNA or gDNA that came from T cells, B-cell-depleted T cells, or PBMCs.

Per the original methods: Amplification of reference gene primers provided the estimated nucleated cell counts. TCRdb keeps only in-frame clones here, not all; method: immunoSEQ multiplex PCR. V and J calls and clone size come straight from that table; D and trimming were deduced from the DNA. The sample shows more than 50,000 clones, approximately 90% of them seen only once. The CDR3 has 16 amino acids. Trimming cost V 0 bases and J 10 bases; bases outside gene matches: 8. The germline gives CDR1 LGHNA, CDR2 YSLEER. The source material was peripheral blood. The TCR was taken from a human donor in a cohort sampled during active COVID-19. This rearrangement joins TRBV4-3 to TRBJ2-1; TRBD2 matches at 11 bases. The CDR3 loop reads CASSQDGLAGGPEQFF. The CDR3 DNA reads as TGCGCCAGCAGCCAAGACGGCCTAGCGGGAGGCCCGGAGCAGTTCTTC.